This T cell receptor beta chain was captured by sequencing in a study of T cells in women clearing cervical HPV infection. V was clipped by 3 bases and J by 3 bases, with 11 bases between them. CDR3 length equals 13 residues. In germline, CDR1 is DFQATT, CDR2 SNEGSKA (reference sequence). The assay was immunoSEQ multiplex PCR, and TCRdb's table has in-frame clones only and misses some. Its table records about 34,000 clones. Comments on this clone: The read ends 3 residues early relative to the CDR3; the germline J gene fills the gap.

V and J are TRBV20-1 and TRBJ1-2; no definite D call. The receptor's source is a woman aged 18-69 years with a cervical HPV16 infection that either progressed to CIN3+ or cleared (not recorded which). Material: blood buffy coat. Incomplete CDR3 DNA: TGCAGTGCTAGTACTGGACTCCACTATGGC. It yields the protein CSASTGLHYG. The entire CDR3 reads CSASTGLHYGYTF.